The clone carrying this T cell receptor beta chain came up many times. Antigen: not known. The data derive from a study of early T cells in non-severe SARS-CoV-2 infection. Germline V gene lookup returns CDR1 SNHLY and CDR2 FYNNEI. This CDR3 spans 15 amino acids. V shed 8 bases and J 4 bases; nucleotides not matched to a gene: 10. General observations from the study: Sequences matched to VDJdb favored anti-spike CD8 responses, while private and CD4 specificities were missed.

TCRdb processed the 5' RACE reads anew with MiXCR; each CDR3 protein has one entry. The sample includes roughly 50,000 distinct CDR3 sequences, 6% to 8% of them seen just once. Here the sequenced sample was whole blood, taken at baseline. The clonotype originates from an adult who was a healthcare worker with PCR-confirmed SARS-CoV-2 infection or an uninfected control (not recorded which). The rearrangement uses TRBV2 and TRBJ2-1; 8 positions match TRBD1. CDR3 sequence: CASRIRDRSYNEQFF. CDR3 DNA sequence: TGTGCCAGCCGTATCCGGGACAGGTCATACAATGAGCAGTTCTTC.